The sequence of this T cell receptor (beta chain) was determined in a study of beta chain features in type 1 diabetes. Overall study context: Examined across all samples were about 110 million sorted cells. Study-level results: Moderate yet significant TCRB CDR3 shortening was seen in Type 1 diabetes patients in all four CD4+ subsets. A greater similarity of naive, central memory and Treg TCRB repertoires was seen among patients than among healthy donors.

Germline CDR1 is MDHEN and CDR2 is SYDVKM. The V end lost 3 bases, the J end lost 4 bases, and 12 bases lay between the germline ends. The CDR3 is made up of 14 amino acids. A heparinised blood draw that averaged about 116 mL was obtained once from each donor. CD4+ naive, central memory, regulatory and stem cell-like memory subsets were isolated by sorting on CD45RO/CCR7/CD25/CD127/CD95/CD27. Of note for this clone: The antigen is unknown.

Expressed TCRB transcripts were sequenced after all isolated RNA was converted to cDNA. TCRdb's table, derived via immunoSEQ multiplex PCR, lists solely in-frame clones and lacks some. The sample lists about 15,000 clones, roughly 76% occurring once. This sequence originates from a young woman with type 1 diabetes. The chain couples TRBV28 to TRBJ1-2; D remains unclear. Material for sequencing was stem cell memory CD4+ T cells from blood. The CDR3 DNA is TGTGCCAGCAGTTTTTTTGGAGTTGGCTATGGCTACACCTTC. Translation gives CASSFFGVGYGYTF.